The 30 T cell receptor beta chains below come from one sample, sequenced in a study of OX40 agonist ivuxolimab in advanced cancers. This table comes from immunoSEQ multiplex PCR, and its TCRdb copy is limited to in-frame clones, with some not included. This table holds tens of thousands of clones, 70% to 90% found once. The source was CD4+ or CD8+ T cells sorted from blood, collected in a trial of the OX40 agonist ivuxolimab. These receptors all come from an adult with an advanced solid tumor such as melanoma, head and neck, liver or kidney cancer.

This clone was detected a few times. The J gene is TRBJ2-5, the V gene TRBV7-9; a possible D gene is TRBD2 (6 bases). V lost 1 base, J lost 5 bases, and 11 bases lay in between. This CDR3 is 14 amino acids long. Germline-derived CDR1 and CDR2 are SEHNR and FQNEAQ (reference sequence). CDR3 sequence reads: CASSLEWGRETQYF. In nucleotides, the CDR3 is TGTGCCAGCAGCTTAGAATGGGGGAGGGAGACCCAGTACTTC.

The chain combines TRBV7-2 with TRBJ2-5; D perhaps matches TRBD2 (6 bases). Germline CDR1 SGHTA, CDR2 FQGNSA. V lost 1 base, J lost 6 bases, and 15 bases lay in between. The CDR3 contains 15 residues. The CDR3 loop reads CASSLEATSKQTQYF. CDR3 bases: TGTGCCAGCAGCTTAGAGGCGACTAGTAAACAGACCCAGTACTTC.

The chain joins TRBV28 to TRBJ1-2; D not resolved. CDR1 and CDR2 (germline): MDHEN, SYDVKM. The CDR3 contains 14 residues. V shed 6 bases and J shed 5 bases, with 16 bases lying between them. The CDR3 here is CASSAQAPQYGYTF. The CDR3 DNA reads TGTGCCAGCAGCGCTCAGGCACCTCAGTATGGCTACACCTTC.

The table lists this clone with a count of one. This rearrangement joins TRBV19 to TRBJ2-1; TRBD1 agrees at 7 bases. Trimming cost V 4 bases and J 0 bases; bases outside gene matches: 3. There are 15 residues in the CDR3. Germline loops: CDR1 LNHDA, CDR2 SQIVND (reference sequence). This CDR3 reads CASSTGQSSYNEQFF. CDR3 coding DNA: TGTGCCAGTAGTACGGGACAGAGCTCCTACAATGAGCAGTTCTTC.

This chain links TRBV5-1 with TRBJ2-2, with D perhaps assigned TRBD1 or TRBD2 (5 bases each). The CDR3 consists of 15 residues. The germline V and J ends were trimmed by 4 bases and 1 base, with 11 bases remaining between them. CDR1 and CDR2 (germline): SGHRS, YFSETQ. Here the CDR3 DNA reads TGCGCCAGCAGCCGGGACGGCCTGAACACCGGGGAGCTGTTTTTT. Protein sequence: CASSRDGLNTGELFF.

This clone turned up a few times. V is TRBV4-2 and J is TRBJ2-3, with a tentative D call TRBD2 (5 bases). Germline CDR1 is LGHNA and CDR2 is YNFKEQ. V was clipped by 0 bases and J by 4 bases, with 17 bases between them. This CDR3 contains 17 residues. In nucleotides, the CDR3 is TGTGCCAGCAGCCAAGATAATGTTCGGGCGGGTTCAGATACGCAGTATTTT. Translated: CASSQDNVRAGSDTQYF.

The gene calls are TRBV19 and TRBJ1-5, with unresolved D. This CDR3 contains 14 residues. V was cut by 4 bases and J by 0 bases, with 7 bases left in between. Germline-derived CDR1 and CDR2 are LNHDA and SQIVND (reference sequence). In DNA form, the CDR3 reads TGTGCCAGTAGTAGGACGGTTAGCAATCAGCCCCAGCATTTT. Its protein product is CASSRTVSNQPQHF. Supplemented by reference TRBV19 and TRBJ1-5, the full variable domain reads DGGITQSPKYLFRKEGQNVTLSCEQNLNHDAMYWYRQDPGQGLRLIYYSQIVNDFQKGDIAEGYSVSREKKESFPLTVTSAQKNPTAFYLCASSRTVSNQPQHFGDGTRLSIL.

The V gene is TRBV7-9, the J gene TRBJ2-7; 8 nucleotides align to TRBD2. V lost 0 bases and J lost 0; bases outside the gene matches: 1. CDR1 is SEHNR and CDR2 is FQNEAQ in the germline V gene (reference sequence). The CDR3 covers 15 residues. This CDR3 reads CASSLAGLVSYEQYF. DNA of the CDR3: TGTGCCAGCAGCTTAGCGGGACTAGTCTCCTACGAGCAGTACTTC.

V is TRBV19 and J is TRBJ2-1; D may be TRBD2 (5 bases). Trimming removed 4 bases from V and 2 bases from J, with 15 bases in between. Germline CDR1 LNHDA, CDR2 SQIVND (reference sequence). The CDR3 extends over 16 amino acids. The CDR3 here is CASSTGRGRTYNEQFF. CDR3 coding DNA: TGTGCCAGTAGTACTGGGAGAGGTCGAACCTACAATGAGCAGTTCTTC.

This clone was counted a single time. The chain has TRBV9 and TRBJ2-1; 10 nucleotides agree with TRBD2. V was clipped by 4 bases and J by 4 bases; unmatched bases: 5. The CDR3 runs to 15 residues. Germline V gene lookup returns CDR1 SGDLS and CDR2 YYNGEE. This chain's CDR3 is CASSPSGSRYNEQFF. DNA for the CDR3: TGTGCCAGCAGCCCTAGCGGGAGCCGTTACAATGAGCAGTTCTTC.

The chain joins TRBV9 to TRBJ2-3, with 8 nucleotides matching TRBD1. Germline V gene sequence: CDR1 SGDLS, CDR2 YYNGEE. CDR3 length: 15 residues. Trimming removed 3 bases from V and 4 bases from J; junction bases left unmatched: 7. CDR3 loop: CASSATGVRADTQYF. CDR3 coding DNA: TGTGCCAGCAGCGCGACAGGGGTTAGGGCAGATACGCAGTATTTT.

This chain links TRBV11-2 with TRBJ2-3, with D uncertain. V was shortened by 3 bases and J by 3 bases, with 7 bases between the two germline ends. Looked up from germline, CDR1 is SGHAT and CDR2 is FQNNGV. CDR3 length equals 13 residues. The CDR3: CASSLGWTDTQYF. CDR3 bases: TGTGCCAGCAGCTTGGGCTGGACAGATACGCAGTATTTT.

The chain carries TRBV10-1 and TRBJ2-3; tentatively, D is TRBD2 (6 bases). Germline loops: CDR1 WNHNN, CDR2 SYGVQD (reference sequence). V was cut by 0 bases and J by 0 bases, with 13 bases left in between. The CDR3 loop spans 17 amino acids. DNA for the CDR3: TGCGCCAGCAGTGAGTCACTAGCCGGGGCAAGCACAGATACGCAGTATTTT. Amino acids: CASSESLAGASTDTQYF.

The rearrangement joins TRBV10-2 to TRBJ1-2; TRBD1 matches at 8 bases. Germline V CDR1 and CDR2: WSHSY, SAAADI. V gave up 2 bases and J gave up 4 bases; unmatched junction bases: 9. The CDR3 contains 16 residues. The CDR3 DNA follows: TGCGCCAGCAGTGAGCCCCGCGGACAGGGACTCTATGGCTACACCTTC. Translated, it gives CASSEPRGQGLYGYTF.

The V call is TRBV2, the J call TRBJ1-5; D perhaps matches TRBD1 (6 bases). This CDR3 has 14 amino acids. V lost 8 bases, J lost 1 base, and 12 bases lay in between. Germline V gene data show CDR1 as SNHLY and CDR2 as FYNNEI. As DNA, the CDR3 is TGTGCCAGCCAGGGGATCTGGAGCAATCAGCCCCAGCATTTT. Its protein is CASQGIWSNQPQHF. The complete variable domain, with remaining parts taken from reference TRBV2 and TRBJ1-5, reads EPEVTQTPSHQVTQMGQEVILRCVPISNHLYFYWYRQILGQKVEFLVSFYNNEISEKSEIFDDQFSVERPDGSNFTLKIRSTKLEDSAMYFCASQGIWSNQPQHFGDGTRLSIL.

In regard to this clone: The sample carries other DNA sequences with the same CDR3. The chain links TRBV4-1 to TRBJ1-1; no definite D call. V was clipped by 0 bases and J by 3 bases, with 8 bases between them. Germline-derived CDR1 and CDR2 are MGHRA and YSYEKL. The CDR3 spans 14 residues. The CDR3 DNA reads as TGCGCCAGCAGCCAAGATCCGCAGTACACTGAAGCTTTCTTT. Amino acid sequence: CASSQDPQYTEAFF.

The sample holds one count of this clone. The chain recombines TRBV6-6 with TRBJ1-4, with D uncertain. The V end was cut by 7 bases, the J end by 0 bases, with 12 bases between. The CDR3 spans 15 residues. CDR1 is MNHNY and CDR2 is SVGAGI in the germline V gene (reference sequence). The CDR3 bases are TGTGCCAGCAACACAGACCCGGCAACTAATGAAAAACTGTTTTTT. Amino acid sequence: CASNTDPATNEKLFF.

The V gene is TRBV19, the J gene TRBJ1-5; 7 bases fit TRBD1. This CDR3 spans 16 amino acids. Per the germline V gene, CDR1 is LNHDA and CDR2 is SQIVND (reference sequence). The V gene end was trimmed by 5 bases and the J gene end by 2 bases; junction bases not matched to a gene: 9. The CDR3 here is CASSPGGRGGNQPQHF. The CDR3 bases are TGTGCCAGTAGTCCTGGGGGCAGGGGGGGCAATCAGCCCCAGCATTTT.

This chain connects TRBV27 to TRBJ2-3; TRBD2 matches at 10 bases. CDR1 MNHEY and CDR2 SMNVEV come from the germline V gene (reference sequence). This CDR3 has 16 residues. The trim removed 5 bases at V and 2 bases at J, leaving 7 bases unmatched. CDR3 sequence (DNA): TGTGCCAGCAGTCCAGGACTAGCGGTCCACACAGATACGCAGTATTTT. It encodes CASSPGLAVHTDTQYF.

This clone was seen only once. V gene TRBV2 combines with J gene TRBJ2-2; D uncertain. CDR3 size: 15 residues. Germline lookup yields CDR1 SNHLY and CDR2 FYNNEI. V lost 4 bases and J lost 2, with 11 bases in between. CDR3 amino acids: CASSGWLDNTGELFF. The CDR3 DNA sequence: TGTGCCAGCAGTGGATGGCTTGACAACACCGGGGAGCTGTTTTTT.

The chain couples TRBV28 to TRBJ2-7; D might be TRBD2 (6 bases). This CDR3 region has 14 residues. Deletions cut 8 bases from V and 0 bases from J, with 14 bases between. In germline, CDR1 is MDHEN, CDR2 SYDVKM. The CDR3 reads CASCPGSFSYEQYF. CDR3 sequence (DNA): TGTGCCAGCTGTCCCGGGAGTTTCTCCTACGAGCAGTACTTC.

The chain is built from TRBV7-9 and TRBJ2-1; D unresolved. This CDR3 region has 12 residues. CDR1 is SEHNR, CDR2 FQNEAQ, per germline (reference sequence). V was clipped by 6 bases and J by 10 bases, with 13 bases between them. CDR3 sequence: CASRSGRPEQFF. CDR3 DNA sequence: TGTGCCAGCAGATCCGGCCGGCCCGAGCAGTTCTTC.

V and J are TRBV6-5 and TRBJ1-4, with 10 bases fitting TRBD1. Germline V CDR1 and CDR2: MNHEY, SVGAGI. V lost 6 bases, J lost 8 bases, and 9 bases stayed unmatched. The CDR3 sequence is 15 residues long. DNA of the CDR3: TGTGCCAGCAGCTCAACGGGACAGGGGAACGAAAAACTGTTTTTT. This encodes CASSSTGQGNEKLFF.

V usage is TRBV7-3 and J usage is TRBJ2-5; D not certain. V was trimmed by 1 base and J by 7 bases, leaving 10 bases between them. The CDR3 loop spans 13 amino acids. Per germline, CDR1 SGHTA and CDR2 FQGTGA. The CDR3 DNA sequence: TGTGCCAGCAGCTTAAGCATTGCTGGGACCCAGTACTTC. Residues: CASSLSIAGTQYF.

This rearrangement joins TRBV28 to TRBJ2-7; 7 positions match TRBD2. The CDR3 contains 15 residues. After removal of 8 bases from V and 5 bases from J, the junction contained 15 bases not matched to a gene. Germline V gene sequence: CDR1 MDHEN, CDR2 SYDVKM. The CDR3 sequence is CASGLRGLRSHEQYF. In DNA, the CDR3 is TGTGCCAGCGGGTTAAGGGGACTAAGGAGCCACGAGCAGTACTTC.

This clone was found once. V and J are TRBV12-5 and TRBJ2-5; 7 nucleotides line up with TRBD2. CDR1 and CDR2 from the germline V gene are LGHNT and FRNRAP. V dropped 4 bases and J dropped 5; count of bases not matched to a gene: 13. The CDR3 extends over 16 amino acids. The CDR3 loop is CASGSSPGLGGETQYF. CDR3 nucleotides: TGTGCTAGTGGTTCTTCCCCTGGACTGGGAGGGGAGACCCAGTACTTC.

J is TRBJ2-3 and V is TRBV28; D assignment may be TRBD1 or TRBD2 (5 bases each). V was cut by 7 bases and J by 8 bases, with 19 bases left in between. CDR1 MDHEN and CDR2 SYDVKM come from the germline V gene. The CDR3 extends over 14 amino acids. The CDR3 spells CASTRDHAGGTQYF. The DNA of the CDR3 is TGTGCCAGCACCCGGGACCACGCAGGCGGTACGCAGTATTTT.

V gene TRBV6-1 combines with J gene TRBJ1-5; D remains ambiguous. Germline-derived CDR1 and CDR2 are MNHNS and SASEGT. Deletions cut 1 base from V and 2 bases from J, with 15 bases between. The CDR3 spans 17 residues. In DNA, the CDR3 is TGTGCCAGCAGTGAAGTGTATACGGTTTTCGGCAATCAGCCCCAGCATTTT. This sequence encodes CASSEVYTVFGNQPQHF.

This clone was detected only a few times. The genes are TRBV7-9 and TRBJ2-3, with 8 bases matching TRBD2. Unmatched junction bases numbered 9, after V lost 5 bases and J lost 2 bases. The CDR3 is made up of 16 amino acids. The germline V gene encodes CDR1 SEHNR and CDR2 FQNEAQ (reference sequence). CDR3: CASSASRAGATDTQYF. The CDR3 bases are TGTGCCAGCAGCGCCTCCCGAGCGGGAGCCACAGATACGCAGTATTTT.

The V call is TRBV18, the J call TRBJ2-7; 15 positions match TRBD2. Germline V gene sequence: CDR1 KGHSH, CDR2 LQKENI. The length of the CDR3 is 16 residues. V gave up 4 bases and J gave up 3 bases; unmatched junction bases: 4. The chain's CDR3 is CASSRGTSGRLYEQYF. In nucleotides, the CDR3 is TGTGCCAGCTCACGAGGGACTAGCGGGAGGCTCTACGAGCAGTACTTC.